These 22 T cell receptor beta chains were all obtained from the same sample, sequenced in a study of cytomegalovirus exposure and HLA in healthy donors. PCR was performed using 60 Vbeta and 13 Jbeta primers. Measured with immunoSEQ multiplex PCR; TCRdb has only the in-frame clones, and not every one. The sample lists 130,000 or so clones, around 84% seen once, with 1.8% in the top ten. The sample was PBMCs. The receptor source for this set is a man between 18 and 35 years old in good health and CMV-seronegative.

This chain joins TRBV10-1 and TRBJ2-3, with 8 nucleotides matching TRBD1. Trimming took 2 bases from V and 1 from J; bases not matched to a gene: 5. The CDR3 is 16 amino acids. Per germline, CDR1 WNHNN and CDR2 SYGVQD (reference sequence). CDR3 sequence (DNA): TGCGCCAGCAGTGAGGGACAGGGAACGGGCACAGATACGCAGTATTTT. Amino acids: CASSEGQGTGTDTQYF.

The chain is built from TRBV7-2 and TRBJ2-3, with 14 positions matching TRBD2. CDR1 is SGHTA, CDR2 FQGNSA, per germline. Trimming took 3 bases from V and 5 from J; bases not matched to a gene: 7. The CDR3 totals 17 residues. The chain's CDR3 is CASSFRLAGGPGDTQYF. In DNA form, the CDR3 reads TGTGCCAGCAGCTTCCGACTAGCGGGGGGGCCAGGAGATACGCAGTATTTT. The full variable domain, with the rest looked up from reference TRBV7-2 and TRBJ2-3, is GAGVSQSPSNKVTEKGKDVELRCDPISGHTALYWYRQSLGQGLEFLIYFQGNSAPDKSGLPSDRFSAERTGGSVSTLTIQRTQQEDSAVYLCASSFRLAGGPGDTQYFGPGTRLTVL.

This clone showed up just once. This chain uses TRBV4-1 with TRBJ1-2; a possible D gene is TRBD1 (5 bases). Looked up from germline, CDR1 is MGHRA and CDR2 is YSYEKL. The CDR3 contains 17 residues. The V end lost 0 bases, the J end lost 8 bases, and 22 bases lay between the germline ends. The CDR3 loop is CASSQEASGVTSQGYTF. The CDR3 nucleotides read TGCGCCAGCAGCCAAGAAGCTTCGGGGGTCACCTCTCAAGGCTACACCTTC.

The chain recombines TRBV9 with TRBJ2-1, with TRBD1 matching over 7 bases. Germline V gene data show CDR1 as SGDLS and CDR2 as YYNGEE. V lost 0 bases to trimming and J lost 6 bases; unmatched junction nucleotides: 6. This CDR3 region has 15 residues. CDR3 in amino acids: CASSVVGGLVNEQFF. In DNA, the CDR3 is TGTGCCAGCAGCGTAGTAGGGGGCCTAGTCAATGAGCAGTTCTTC.

This clone was picked up a small number of times. This same CDR3 is encoded by further DNA sequences in the sample. The chain links TRBV5-1 to TRBJ2-7; D remains ambiguous. Germline V gene data show CDR1 as SGHRS and CDR2 as YFSETQ. This CDR3 is built from 13 residues. Trimming removed 0 bases at V and 2 bases at J, with 6 bases between. This CDR3 reads CASSLGAAYEQYF. The CDR3 region has the DNA TGCGCCAGCAGCTTGGGGGCAGCCTACGAGCAGTACTTC. Full variable domain (remainder filled in from reference TRBV5-1 and TRBJ2-7): KAGVTQTPRYLIKTRGQQVTLSCSPISGHRSVSWYQQTPGQGLQFLFEYFSETQRNKGNFPGRFSGRQFSNSRSEMNVSTLELGDSALYLCASSLGAAYEQYFGPGTRLTVT.

In this sample, this clone turned up once. Different DNA sequences within this sample yield the same CDR3. The V gene is TRBV6-6, the J gene TRBJ2-7; D uncertain. This CDR3 has 14 residues. CDR1 MNHNY and CDR2 SVGAGI come from the germline V gene (reference sequence). V was pared by 10 bases and J by 1 base, with 17 bases between. The CDR3 here is CAISRSERSYEQYF. The CDR3 DNA sequence: TGTGCCATTTCGCGGTCGGAGAGATCCTACGAGCAGTACTTC.

J is TRBJ2-2 and V is TRBV10-3; a possible D gene is TRBD2 (5 bases). The CDR3 is 14 residues long. The ends were cut back, 2 bases at V and 4 bases at J, with 8 bases in the middle. In germline, CDR1 is ENHRY, CDR2 SYGVKD. The CDR3 coding sequence is TGTGCCATCAGTGAGGCCGAGGGCACCGGGGAGCTGTTTTTT. This codes for CAISEAEGTGELFF.

The genes are TRBV19 and TRBJ1-6, with D uncertain. CDR1 is LNHDA, CDR2 SQIVND, per germline (reference sequence). The CDR3 has 17 residues. Trimming removed 3 bases from V and 1 base from J, with 13 bases in between. CDR3 bases: TGTGCCAGTAGTATTCTCGGAGGACCATCCTATAATTCACCCCTCCACTTT. Translation gives CASSILGGPSYNSPLHF.

This chain joins TRBV18 and TRBJ2-3, with 8 nucleotides matching TRBD2. This CDR3 has 14 residues. Germline trimming cut 6 bases from V and 2 bases from J; bases unmatched to any gene: 4. In germline, CDR1 is KGHSH, CDR2 LQKENI. CDR3 nucleotides: TGTGCCAGCTCGGTTAGCGGGGTCACAGATACGCAGTATTTT. It codes for CASSVSGVTDTQYF.

Only one count was recorded for this clone. The chain recombines TRBV10-3 with TRBJ2-2; D not certain. CDR1 is ENHRY, CDR2 SYGVKD, per germline. The V gene lost 2 bases and the J gene lost 0 bases, with 16 bases spanning the gap. The CDR3 is 18 residues long. In nucleotides, the CDR3 is TGTGCCATCAGTGAGCCCCACCCCGGAGTCGCGAACACCGGGGAGCTGTTTTTT. It specifies CAISEPHPGVANTGELFF.

V is TRBV19 and J is TRBJ1-2; 10 bases are shared with TRBD1. Germline V gene data show CDR1 as LNHDA and CDR2 as SQIVND (reference sequence). The trim removed 5 bases at V and 5 bases at J, leaving 8 bases unmatched. The CDR3 is made up of 15 amino acids. CDR3 coding DNA: TGTGCCAGTAGTCCCGAGACAGGGGGCAAGTATGGCTACACCTTC. It yields the protein CASSPETGGKYGYTF.

The chain employs TRBV6-5 and TRBJ1-3; D is perhaps TRBD1 (6 bases). Germline CDR1 is MNHEY and CDR2 is SVGAGI. The CDR3 loop spans 15 amino acids. Trimming removed 6 bases from V and 0 bases from J, with 12 bases in between. CDR3 amino acids: CASSRTESSGNTIYF. For the CDR3, the DNA is TGTGCCAGCAGCCGGACAGAGAGCTCTGGAAACACCATATATTTT.

This clone was observed a handful of times. The rearrangement links TRBV19 to TRBJ2-7; possibly TRBD1 for D (6 bases). Germline CDR1 LNHDA, CDR2 SQIVND (reference sequence). The CDR3 contains 14 residues. V was cut by 1 base and J by 5 bases, with 12 bases left in between. In DNA, the CDR3 is TGTGCCAGTAGTATAGTTCAGGGGCTCGACGAGCAGTACTTC. Protein product: CASSIVQGLDEQYF.

The chain's CDR3 is CASGTHRGSGGYTF. The DNA of the CDR3 is TGTGCCAGCGGAACTCACAGGGGGTCTGGAGGCTACACCTTC. The chain carries TRBV6-5 and TRBJ1-2; 8 positions match TRBD1. Germline V gives CDR1 MNHEY, CDR2 SVGAGI. The CDR3 runs to 14 residues. V was pared by 8 bases and J by 8 bases, with 13 bases of the junction left unmatched.

This rearrangement joins TRBV5-1 to TRBJ1-2; 7 bases agree with TRBD1. V gave up 0 bases and J gave up 4 bases; unmatched junction bases: 3. CDR1 is SGHRS and CDR2 is YFSETQ in the germline V gene. The CDR3 loop spans 14 amino acids. The CDR3 is CASSLGGTAYGYTF. Here the CDR3 DNA reads TGCGCCAGCAGCTTGGGAGGGACAGCCTATGGCTACACCTTC.

V and J are TRBV5-6 and TRBJ2-6, with a weak D call TRBD1 (5 bases). The CDR3 runs 17 residues. V lost 0 bases and J lost 4, with 14 bases in between. Germline lookup yields CDR1 SGHDT and CDR2 YYEEEE. The CDR3 spells CASSLAIGATGANVLTF. CDR3 nucleotides: TGTGCCAGCAGCTTGGCCATTGGGGCCACAGGGGCCAACGTCCTGACTTTC.

This clone was detected only a few times. The chain joins TRBV5-1 to TRBJ2-1; 10 bases line up with TRBD2. The CDR3 has 19 residues. V gave up 2 bases and J gave up 0 bases; unmatched junction bases: 11. Germline CDR1 is SGHRS and CDR2 is YFSETQ. The DNA for the CDR3 is TGCGCCAGCAGCTTAATAGCGGGGGGCCCGTCGAGCTCCTACAATGAGCAGTTCTTC. Translation gives CASSLIAGGPSSSYNEQFF.

This clone was detected only once. The chain employs TRBV15 and TRBJ1-2; D not resolved. CDR1 is LNHNV, CDR2 YYDKDF, per germline (reference sequence). The CDR3 covers 14 residues. V lost 3 bases to trimming and J lost 3 bases, with 11 bases between them. CDR3 amino acids: CATSSREGDYGYTF. The CDR3 region has the DNA TGTGCCACCAGCAGTAGGGAGGGTGACTATGGCTACACCTTC.

With regard to this clone: The junction departs from germline at one end; a sequencing error may be responsible. The V gene is TRBV7-9, the J gene TRBJ1-1; D may be TRBD1 (5 bases). The CDR3 consists of 12 residues. The V gene's germline CDR1 is SEHNR and CDR2 FQNEAQ (reference sequence). The CDR3 DNA follows: TGTTCCAGCAGCTTAAAGGGGCGTGAAGCTTTCTTT. This translates into CSSSLKGREAFF. The variable domain in full, completed from reference TRBV7-9 and TRBJ1-1, reads DTGVSQNPRHKITKRGQNVTFRCDPISEHNRLYWYRQTLGQGPEFLTYFQNEAQLEKSRLLSDRFSAERPKGSFSTLEIQRTEQGDSAMYLCSSSLKGREAFFGQGTRLTVV.

The chain recombines TRBV14 with TRBJ1-3; no reliable D call. The germline V gene has CDR1 SGHDN and CDR2 FVKESK. The CDR3 runs to 14 residues. Trimming took 0 bases from V and 0 from J, leaving 3 bases between them. CDR3 loop: CASSQDYSGNTIYF. For the CDR3, the DNA is TGTGCCAGCAGCCAAGACTACTCTGGAAACACCATATATTTT.

In regard to this clone: Other DNA variants within this sample encode the same CDR3. The genes are TRBV5-1 and TRBJ1-1; no definite D call. V lost 0 bases and J 1 base, leaving 7 bases between the germline ends. The CDR3 runs 14 residues. Looked up from germline, CDR1 is SGHRS and CDR2 is YFSETQ. CDR3 in amino acids: CASSLAGGNTEAFF. For the CDR3, the DNA is TGCGCCAGCAGCTTGGCCGGCGGGAACACTGAAGCTTTCTTT.

The chain carries TRBV27 and TRBJ2-5, with D tentatively TRBD2 (6 bases). The CDR3 extends over 15 amino acids. Trimming took 0 bases from V and 4 from J, leaving 12 bases between them. Germline CDR1 is MNHEY and CDR2 is SMNVEV (reference sequence). The CDR3 is CASSLSGLPAETQYF. DNA for the CDR3: TGTGCCAGCAGTTTATCGGGACTCCCGGCAGAGACCCAGTACTTC.